The 12 T cell receptor beta chains below all came from one sample that was sequenced in a study of T cell responses to AZD1222 COVID-19 vaccine. Profiling relied on immunoSEQ multiplex PCR, and the TCRdb table lists in-frame clones only, not all of them. Among about 150,000 clones, about 90% were seen once, and the ten largest hold around 5.2%. The starting material was peripheral blood, obtained on day 0 of AZD1222 vaccination. The receptors shown here come from an adult in good health.

The genes are TRBV5-5 and TRBJ2-1; weak D call: TRBD2 (6 bases). This CDR3 contains 15 residues. The V and J ends lost 2 bases and 5 bases respectively, with 14 bases between them. The V gene's germline CDR1 is SGHKS and CDR2 YYEKEE (reference sequence). The CDR3 DNA reads TGTGCCAGCAGCTTCTCCGGGACTTCCCACAATGAGCAGTTCTTC. This gives the protein CASSFSGTSHNEQFF. Full variable domain (rest looked up from reference TRBV5-5 and TRBJ2-1): DAGVTQSPTHLIKTRGQQVTLRCSPISGHKSVSWYQQVLGQGPQFIFQYYEKEERGRGNFPDRFSARQFPNYSSELNVNALLLGDSALYLCASSFSGTSHNEQFFGPGTRLTVL.

The chain uses TRBV11-3 and TRBJ2-2; 9 bases fit TRBD2. V dropped 4 bases and J dropped 6; count of bases not matched to a gene: 9. From germline, CDR1 is SGHNT and CDR2 YENEEA. This CDR3 contains 16 residues. The CDR3 is CASSYSGSGGPGELFF. CDR3 DNA sequence: TGTGCCAGCAGCTATAGCGGGAGCGGGGGCCCCGGGGAGCTGTTTTTT.

This chain joins TRBV5-4 and TRBJ1-1; D might be TRBD1 (6 bases). CDR1 SGHNT and CDR2 YYREEE come from the germline V gene (reference sequence). Trimming left V 3 bases short and J 4 bases short, with 10 bases between. CDR3 size: 13 residues. CDR3 residues: CASSSTGTTEAFF. The CDR3 nucleotides read TGTGCCAGCAGCTCCACAGGGACCACTGAAGCTTTCTTT.

This sequence joins TRBV15 and TRBJ1-2; D remains ambiguous. This CDR3 spans 13 amino acids. Trimming took off 3 bases at V and 4 bases at J, with 9 bases between the two ends. CDR1 and CDR2 (germline): LNHNV, YYDKDF (reference sequence). The CDR3 sequence is CATSSGRSYGYTF. DNA for the CDR3: TGTGCCACCAGCAGCGGCAGGTCCTATGGCTACACCTTC.

The chain recombines TRBV7-9 with TRBJ2-5; D is unresolved. This CDR3 contains 16 residues. The V end was cut by 4 bases, the J end by 5 bases, with 20 bases between. Germline V gives CDR1 SEHNR, CDR2 FQNEAQ (reference sequence). CDR3 bases: TGTGCCAGCAGCTCCCCCCGGAGCCCTGGAACGGAGACCCAGTACTTC. Protein: CASSSPRSPGTETQYF.

V is TRBV27 and J is TRBJ2-2; D is uncertain. Germline loops: CDR1 MNHEY, CDR2 SMNVEV (reference sequence). CDR3 length equals 13 residues. V lost 3 bases to trimming and J lost 3 bases, with 5 bases between them. The DNA for the CDR3 is TGTGCCAGCAGTTTTCTGGACACCGGGGAGCTGTTTTTT. This codes for CASSFLDTGELFF.

In nucleotides, the CDR3 is TGTGCCAGCAGCGTCAATTCCAATGAGCAGTTCTTC. Translating it yields CASSVNSNEQFF. The chain uses TRBV7-3 and TRBJ2-1; D call uncertain. V was clipped by 5 bases and J by 6 bases, with 8 bases between them. Germline V CDR1 and CDR2: SGHTA, FQGTGA. The CDR3 runs to 12 residues.

V gene TRBV9 combines with J gene TRBJ1-4; TRBD1 matches 10 bases. Germline V gene data show CDR1 as SGDLS and CDR2 as YYNGEE. The CDR3 loop spans 18 amino acids. J gave up 0 bases and V 3 bases, and 8 bases lay outside the gene matches. The CDR3, as DNA: TGTGCCAGCAGCGCCCGGGACAGGGGTCGAGCAACTAATGAAAAACTGTTTTTT. It is translated as CASSARDRGRATNEKLFF.

There are a few counts of this clone. The chain recombines TRBV4-1 with TRBJ2-7; D unresolved. The germline gives CDR1 MGHRA, CDR2 YSYEKL. The germline V and J ends were trimmed by 1 base and 0 bases, with 10 bases remaining between them. The CDR3 runs to 15 residues. Here the CDR3 DNA reads TGCGCCAGCAGCCAAGCCACTCAAAGCTCCTACGAGCAGTACTTC. It translates to CASSQATQSSYEQYF.

The rearrangement links TRBV28 to TRBJ1-1, with 8 bases identical to TRBD1. Trimming removed 3 bases from V and 2 bases from J; junction bases left unmatched: 5. The germline CDR1 and CDR2 sequences are MDHEN and SYDVKM. The CDR3 runs to 15 residues. The CDR3 spells CASSFLDRENTEAFF. The DNA for the CDR3 is TGTGCCAGCAGTTTCCTGGACAGGGAAAACACTGAAGCTTTCTTT.

The chain couples TRBV7-2 to TRBJ2-2; no definite D call. The V and J ends lost 7 bases and 1 base respectively, with 16 bases between them. This CDR3 has 16 residues. Germline CDR1 and CDR2: SGHTA and FQGNSA. CDR3 amino acids: CASTPRSQLNTGELFF. The CDR3 nucleotides are TGTGCCAGCACCCCGCGGTCACAGTTGAACACCGGGGAGCTGTTTTTT.

The genes are TRBV28 and TRBJ2-1, with 7 bases that match TRBD1. Per the germline V gene, CDR1 is MDHEN and CDR2 is SYDVKM. The CDR3 contains 16 residues. V was pared by 3 bases and J by 4 bases, with 9 bases of the junction left unmatched. This CDR3 reads CASSFGWAGGYNEQFF. The CDR3 DNA is TGTGCCAGCAGTTTCGGGTGGGCAGGGGGTTACAATGAGCAGTTCTTC.